A single sample is the source of the 11 T cell receptor beta chains below, sequenced in a study of blood T cells in healthy people across ages. The use of a sample-barcoded 5' primer and a J-beta primer mix characterized a second PCR of about 7 to 12 cycles. TCRdb re-analysed the 5' RACE reads in MiXCR, keeping a single row per CDR3 protein. The table lists about a million distinct CDR3 sequences, 45% to 60% of them singletons. The sample comprised blood. All receptors come from a woman in her sixties or seventies in good health.

The chain is built from TRBV2 and TRBJ2-3, with D unresolved. The ends were cut back, 2 bases at V and 7 bases at J, with 1 base in the middle. Per germline, CDR1 SNHLY and CDR2 FYNNEI. The length of the CDR3 is 10 residues. The CDR3 DNA follows: TGTGCCAGCAGTGAATATACGCAGTATTTT. It codes for CASSEYTQYF.

This clonotype was seen just once. The J gene is TRBJ2-2, the V gene TRBV6-5; 8 bases match TRBD1. Per germline, CDR1 MNHEY and CDR2 SVGAGI. Trimming removed 6 bases from V and 4 bases from J; junction bases left unmatched: 7. There are 15 residues in the CDR3. This CDR3 is CASRSGQGSTGELFF. In nucleotides, the CDR3 is TGTGCCAGCAGGAGCGGACAGGGTAGCACCGGGGAGCTGTTTTTT.

The chain recombines TRBV10-3 with TRBJ1-5; 7 bases agree with TRBD1. J lost 0 bases, V lost 10 bases, and 9 bases had no gene match. The CDR3 length is 15 residues. Germline V gives CDR1 ENHRY, CDR2 SYGVKD. The CDR3 loop reads CATKRDSNSNQPQHF. CDR3 coding DNA: TGTGCCACGAAAAGGGACAGTAATAGCAATCAGCCCCAGCATTTT.

The gene calls are TRBV7-9 and TRBJ2-3, with D possibly matching TRBD2 (6 bases). Trimming shortened V by 4 bases and J by 7 bases, and 21 bases separated the two germline ends. The CDR3 has 16 residues. Germline CDR1 is SEHNR and CDR2 is FQNEAQ (reference sequence). CDR3 sequence reads: CASSSSSETARHTQYF. CDR3 in DNA: TGTGCCAGCAGCTCCTCTAGCGAGACGGCACGCCATACGCAGTATTTT. Looking up the rest from reference TRBV7-9 and TRBJ2-3 gives the full variable domain: DTGVSQNPRHKITKRGQNVTFRCDPISEHNRLYWYRQTLGQGPEFLTYFQNEAQLEKSRLLSDRFSAERPKGSFSTLEIQRTEQGDSAMYLCASSSSSETARHTQYFGPGTRLTVL.

The J gene is TRBJ2-5, the V gene TRBV20-1; the D gene is possibly TRBD2 (5 bases). Germline V gene data show CDR1 as DFQATT and CDR2 as SNEGSKA (reference sequence). The CDR3 spans 14 residues. With 3 bases removed from V and 11 bases from J, the gap between germline ends came to 22 bases. Here the CDR3 reads CSASMASRNNEQYF. CDR3 DNA sequence: TGCAGTGCTAGTATGGCTAGCAGGAACAATGAGCAGTACTTC.

The J gene is TRBJ2-3, the V gene TRBV20-1; maybe TRBD2 (5 bases). CDR3 length: 12 amino acids. Trimming took off 3 bases at V and 5 bases at J, with 9 bases between the two ends. The germline CDR1 and CDR2 sequences are DFQATT and SNEGSKA (reference sequence). The CDR3 nucleotides read TGCAGTGCTAGCGGGAACGAAGATACGCAGTATTTT. Its protein product is CSASGNEDTQYF.

This clonotype has more than one count but fewer than ten. The rearrangement links TRBV5-1 to TRBJ2-6; 7 bases map to TRBD1. The trim removed 4 bases at V and 0 bases at J, leaving 13 bases unmatched. The CDR3 spans 19 residues. The germline V gene has CDR1 SGHRS and CDR2 YFSETQ. CDR3 nucleotides: TGCGCCAGCAGCCGAGCAGGGGACAGTCCTATCTCTGGGGCCAACGTCCTGACTTTC. This encodes CASSRAGDSPISGANVLTF.

The V call is TRBV20-1, the J call TRBJ1-2, with D maybe TRBD1 (5 bases). This CDR3 has 13 amino acids. The germline gives CDR1 DFQATT, CDR2 SNEGSKA (reference sequence). CDR3 region: CRGGGQPLDGYTF. In DNA form, the CDR3 reads TGCAGGGGGGGAGGGCAGCCTCTTGACGGCTACACCTTC.

This clonotype has more than one count but fewer than ten. J is TRBJ2-7 and V is TRBV9; 7 bases line up with TRBD2. The end of the DNA is better explained by TRBJ2-5, so the J call may be wrong. The CDR3 is 15 residues long. Germline CDR1 SGDLS, CDR2 YYNGEE. This CDR3 reads CASSVDGRPEETQYF. In DNA form, the CDR3 reads TGTGCCAGCAGCGTAGACGGGAGGCCAGAAGAGACCCAGTACTTC.

This clonotype was seen a few times. The rearrangement uses TRBV20-1 and TRBJ2-5; unclear D gene. V was trimmed by 0 bases and J by 9 bases, leaving 17 bases between them. This CDR3 is built from 14 residues. CDR1 and CDR2 (germline): DFQATT, SNEGSKA (reference sequence). CDR3 coding DNA: TGCAGTGCTAGAGATGGGGTGGGCCGATCGGCCCAGTACTTC. This encodes CSARDGVGRSAQYF.

The genes are TRBV7-6 and TRBJ2-5; a possible D gene is TRBD1 (6 bases). V was pared by 3 bases and J by 6 bases, with 17 bases between. This CDR3 spans 15 amino acids. The germline V gene has CDR1 SGHVS and CDR2 FNYEAQ. CDR3 nucleotide sequence: TGTGCCAGCAGCTTTTTGGGGGCGATGATTCAGACCCAGTACTTC. This translates into CASSFLGAMIQTQYF.